These T cell receptor beta chains were read from a single sample in a study of shared clonotypes between healthy human individuals. Measured with immunoSEQ multiplex PCR; TCRdb has only the in-frame clones, and not every one. Among hundreds of thousands of clones listed, around three quarters were seen once. Sequenced material: PBMCs. These receptors all stem from a woman in her forties in good health. Some clones in this sample may be carry-over from other donors' samples. The CDR3 runs from the conserved cysteine through the conserved F or W. Fields, in order: D gene, J gene, V gene, clone size, CDR3 protein, CDR3 DNA. A D gene is named only where the DNA matches it firmly. Size is stated for part of the rows, as once, few or many counts, or as a class when the clone is expanded.

.,TRBJ1-1,TRBV18,.,CASSPIPGQNTEAFF,TGTGCCAGCTCACCGATACCGGGCCAGAACACTGAAGCTTTCTTT
.,TRBJ2-5,TRBV2,.,CATADTEQETQYF,TGTGCCACCGCAGACACAGAACAAGAGACCCAGTACTTC
.,TRBJ1-5,TRBV27,.,CASSSIISAQPQHF,TGTGCCAGCAGTTCCATCATTTCCGCTCAGCCCCAGCATTTT
.,TRBJ1-5,TRBV10-3,.,CAISESNPGEPQHF,TGTGCCATCAGTGAGTCCAACCCCGGAGAGCCCCAGCATTTT
.,TRBJ2-5,TRBV30,.,CAWSGEQETQYF,TGTGCCTGGAGTGGGGAGCAAGAGACCCAGTACTTC
.,TRBJ2-1,TRBV9,.,CASSVVSSDYNEQFF,TGTGCCAGCAGCGTAGTTAGCAGTGATTACAATGAGCAGTTCTTC
.,TRBJ2-7,TRBV7-9,.,CASSSRATYEQYF,TGTGCCAGCAGCTCCAGGGCTACCTACGAGCAGTACTTC
TRBD1,TRBJ1-5,TRBV27,.,CASSSQTGGNQPQHF,TGTGCCAGCAGTTCACAGACAGGGGGCAATCAGCCCCAGCATTTT
.,TRBJ2-4,TRBV7-9,.,CASSPLASDQAKNIQYF,TGTGCCAGCAGCCCCCTCGCGAGCGACCAAGCCAAAAACATTCAGTACTTC
TRBD2,TRBJ2-7,TRBV10-3,.,CAISEAYGRNPYEQYF,TGTGCCATCAGTGAGGCATACGGGAGGAATCCCTACGAGCAGTACTTC
.,TRBJ2-7,TRBV18,.,CASSPREIYEQYF,TGTGCCAGCTCACCAAGGGAAATCTACGAGCAGTACTTC
.,TRBJ2-3,TRBV6-1,.,CASVGQITDTQYF,TGTGCCAGTGTTGGACAGATCACAGATACGCAGTATTTT
.,TRBJ1-3,TRBV12-2,.,CASRFWGTGTDWVWYDCTIYF,.
.,TRBJ2-1,TRBV4-3,.,CASMVSSRSSYNEQFF,TGCGCCAGCATGGTGTCCAGTCGGAGCTCCTACAATGAGCAGTTCTTC
.,TRBJ2-1,TRBV20-1,.,CSATDYNEQFF,TGCAGTGCTACCGATTACAATGAGCAGTTCTTC
.,TRBJ2-7,TRBV19,.,CASSIYGTEQYF,TGTGCCAGTAGTATCTACGGGACTGAGCAGTACTTC
.,TRBJ1-1,TRBV19,many,CASSIVALTDTEAFF,TGTGCCAGTAGTATAGTCGCCCTTACGGACACTGAAGCTTTCTTT
TRBD1,TRBJ1-2,TRBV7-8,few,CASSPMGDRGYGYTF,TGTGCCAGCAGCCCGATGGGGGACAGGGGATATGGCTACACCTTC